A single sample is the source of the 20 T cell receptor beta chains below, sequenced in a study of T cells after yellow fever vaccination. TCRdb analysed the 5' RACE reads with MiXCR anew, one entry per CDR3 protein. In the table there are hundreds of thousands of distinct CDR3 sequences, around 12% of which are singletons. The input for sequencing was PBMCs, taken on the day of the yellow fever booster vaccination. The receptor source for this set is a man younger than 40 who received the YFV17D yellow fever vaccine.

The gene calls are TRBV11-2 and TRBJ2-1; D is unclear. Germline loops: CDR1 SGHAT, CDR2 FQNNGV. The ends were cut back, 6 bases at V and 12 bases at J, with 15 bases in the middle. The CDR3 sequence is 12 residues long. As DNA, the CDR3 is TGTGCCAGCAGTTTTCTGCTCCCCGGGCAGTTCTTC. It translates to CASSFLLPGQFF.

Comment on this clonotype: The junction departs from the called germline gene at one end, perhaps through a read error. The chain couples TRBV20-1 to TRBJ2-1, with 9 bases identical to TRBD2. This CDR3 is built from 16 residues. The germline CDR1 and CDR2 sequences are DFQATT and SNEGSKA (reference sequence). The CDR3 region has the DNA TGCTGTGCTAGGAATGCGGGAGGGCCGAGCGGCAATGAGCAGTTCTTC. Its translation is CCARNAGGPSGNEQFF.

This clonotype was picked up many times. This rearrangement joins TRBV29-1 to TRBJ2-1; 10 bases agree with TRBD2. The CDR3 length is 14 residues. V gave up 6 bases and J gave up 0 bases; unmatched junction bases: 2. Germline CDR1 SQVTM, CDR2 ANQGSEA. The CDR3 loop reads CSVPSGSSYNEQFF. Here the CDR3 DNA reads TGCAGCGTCCCTAGCGGGAGCTCCTACAATGAGCAGTTCTTC.

The chain uses TRBV11-1 and TRBJ2-3; TRBD2 matches 7 bases. From germline, CDR1 is SGHAT and CDR2 FQDESV (reference sequence). The junction had 15 bases not matched to a gene; V was cut back by 1 base and J by 2 bases. This CDR3 is built from 19 residues. CDR3 coding DNA: TGTGCCAGCAGCTTAGTGTGGCTAGCGGTCGGTGTTAACACAGATACGCAGTATTTT. Amino acids: CASSLVWLAVGVNTDTQYF.

CDR3 loop: CASSSQGAQVYEQYF. For the CDR3, the DNA is TGTGCCAGCAGCTCACAGGGGGCGCAAGTCTACGAGCAGTACTTC. The J gene is TRBJ2-7, the V gene TRBV7-2; 9 positions agree with TRBD1. The CDR3 is made up of 15 amino acids. The V gene end was trimmed by 4 bases and the J gene end by 3 bases; junction bases not matched to a gene: 7. The germline V gene has CDR1 SGHTA and CDR2 FQGNSA.

Comment on this clonotype: Germline is not matched at one junction end, which may reflect a read error. This chain links TRBV27 with TRBJ1-4; possibly TRBD1 for D (6 bases). Germline CDR1 is MNHEY and CDR2 is SMNVEV (reference sequence). The CDR3 has 14 amino acids. For the CDR3, the DNA is TGTGCCAGCGGTTTGCCAGGGGTACAGGAAAAACTGTTTTTT. Translation gives CASGLPGVQEKLFF.

A few counts support this clonotype. This chain links TRBV5-8 with TRBJ2-2; 8 bases align to TRBD1. V shed 5 bases, J shed 1 base, and the junction held 7 bases outside the gene matches. CDR1 and CDR2 (germline): SGHTS, YDEGEE. This CDR3 region has 16 residues. The CDR3: CASSLQGVVNTGELFF. The CDR3 DNA sequence: TGTGCCAGCAGTTTACAGGGGGTCGTGAACACCGGGGAGCTGTTTTTT.

This rearrangement joins TRBV12-3 or TRBV12-4 to TRBJ2-3; D might be TRBD2 (5 bases). The V end lost 6 bases, the J end lost 4 bases, and 11 bases lay between the germline ends. The CDR3 runs to 13 residues. The CDR3 reads CASSSLGADTQYF. CDR3 nucleotides: TGTGCCAGCAGCTCGCTCGGGGCAGATACGCAGTATTTT.

This clonotype has more than one count but fewer than ten. The genes are TRBV11-2 and TRBJ2-1; 7 bases agree with TRBD1. The V segment lost 5 bases and the J segment 9 bases; nucleotides outside the gene matches: 4. The CDR3 contains 12 residues. The V gene's germline CDR1 is SGHAT and CDR2 FQNNGV. This CDR3 reads CASSGDSSEQFF. The CDR3 coding sequence is TGTGCCAGCAGCGGGGACAGTAGTGAGCAGTTCTTC. Full variable domain (missing parts from reference TRBV11-2 and TRBJ2-1): EAGVAQSPRYKIIEKRQSVAFWCNPISGHATLYWYQQILGQGPKLLIQFQNNGVVDDSQLPKDRFSAERLKGVDSTLKIQPAKLEDSAVYLCASSGDSSEQFFGPGTRLTVL.

There are a few counts of this clonotype. This chain links TRBV20-1 with TRBJ1-1; unclear D gene. Trimming cost V 4 bases and J 5 bases, with 5 bases left between them. The germline gives CDR1 DFQATT, CDR2 SNEGSKA (reference sequence). This CDR3 region has 10 residues. This CDR3 reads CSAIDTEAFF. As DNA, the CDR3 is TGCAGTGCTATCGATACTGAAGCTTTCTTT.

This clonotype was observed a few times. The genes are TRBV25-1 and TRBJ2-5, with D uncertain. The CDR3 runs 12 residues. Germline V gives CDR1 MGHDK, CDR2 SYGVNS. Trimming shortened V by 8 bases and J by 4 bases, and 11 bases separated the two germline ends. The CDR3 is CASGVTTETQYF. Here the CDR3 DNA reads TGTGCCAGCGGAGTTACAACAGAGACCCAGTACTTC.

The chain recombines TRBV28 with TRBJ1-6; 7 positions agree with TRBD1. Per the germline V gene, CDR1 is MDHEN and CDR2 is SYDVKM. Losses at the gene ends were 5 bases for V and 9 bases for J; bases not matched to a gene: 7. The CDR3 totals 14 residues. The CDR3 reads CASSQDRDFSPLHF. Here the CDR3 DNA reads TGTGCCAGCAGTCAAGACAGGGACTTTTCACCCCTCCACTTT.

This clonotype was detected a few times. The chain has TRBV20-1 and TRBJ1-3; D uncertain. From germline, CDR1 is DFQATT and CDR2 SNEGSKA (reference sequence). The CDR3 is made up of 14 amino acids. Trimming removed 5 bases at V and 1 base at J, with 12 bases between. The CDR3 sequence: CSAPQTESGNTIYF. For the CDR3, the DNA is TGCAGTGCTCCGCAGACCGAATCTGGAAACACCATATATTTT.

A few counts support this clonotype. The V call is TRBV7-9, the J call TRBJ2-1; a possible D gene is TRBD1 (5 bases). This CDR3 region has 14 residues. CDR1 SEHNR and CDR2 FQNEAQ come from the germline V gene (reference sequence). V lost 2 bases and J lost 7, with 12 bases in between. The CDR3 DNA reads as TGTGCCAGCAGCTTACCAGGGCTAAAAAATGAGCAGTTCTTC. It specifies CASSLPGLKNEQFF.

The chain combines TRBV5-1 with TRBJ2-3; the match to TRBD2 covers 9 bases. Per germline, CDR1 SGHRS and CDR2 YFSETQ. Unmatched junction bases numbered 12, after V lost 4 bases and J lost 3 bases. CDR3 length: 17 residues. The CDR3 here is CASSHGTSLGGTDTQYF. The CDR3 DNA reads TGCGCCAGCAGCCATGGGACTAGCTTAGGAGGAACAGATACGCAGTATTTT.

This clonotype was observed a handful of times. The chain recombines TRBV7-2 with TRBJ2-2; D gene ambiguous. Germline CDR1 reads SGHTA; CDR2 reads FQGNSA. V was cut by 8 bases and J by 1 base, with 5 bases left in between. There are 12 residues in the CDR3. The CDR3 sequence: CASWGNTGELFF. CDR3 coding DNA: TGTGCCAGCTGGGGGAACACCGGGGAGCTGTTTTTT.

The V gene is TRBV12-3 or TRBV12-4, the J gene TRBJ2-7; the D gene is possibly TRBD2 (5 bases). V dropped 6 bases and J dropped 1 base, with 10 bases sitting between them. The CDR3 extends over 13 amino acids. The CDR3 protein is CASSPTRSYEQYF. The CDR3, as DNA: TGTGCCAGCAGCCCTACTAGGTCCTACGAGCAGTACTTC.

The rearrangement joins TRBV27 to TRBJ2-3, with 12 bases fitting TRBD1. Looked up from germline, CDR1 is MNHEY and CDR2 is SMNVEV (reference sequence). This CDR3 spans 19 amino acids. The V gene end was trimmed by 4 bases and the J gene end by 2 bases; junction bases not matched to a gene: 13. CDR3 nucleotide sequence: TGTGCCAGCAGTTCCGGGACAGGGGGCTTTCCAACCCTCACAGATACGCAGTATTTT. Translating it yields CASSSGTGGFPTLTDTQYF.

Concerning this clonotype: Just one base apart from a much larger clone, this may be a read error. This sequence joins TRBV7-2 and TRBJ2-7; 11 nucleotides align to TRBD1. V was pared by 1 base and J by 1 base, with 3 bases of the junction left unmatched. The germline gives CDR1 SGHTA, CDR2 FQGNSA. The CDR3 has 16 amino acids. The DNA of the CDR3 is TGTGCCAGCAGCTTAGTGGGACAGGGGGGTTCCTACGAGCAGTACTTC. Translating gives CASSLVGQGGSYEQYF.

This chain uses TRBV6-1 with TRBJ2-6; D possibly corresponds to TRBD1 (5 bases). Germline CDR1 is MNHNS and CDR2 is SASEGT. Between the trimmed V and J ends, which lost 2 bases and 2 bases, there was a span of 10 bases. The CDR3 totals 16 residues. CDR3: CASSETGAPGANVLTF. DNA for the CDR3: TGTGCCAGCAGTGAAACTGGGGCGCCTGGGGCCAACGTCCTGACTTTC.